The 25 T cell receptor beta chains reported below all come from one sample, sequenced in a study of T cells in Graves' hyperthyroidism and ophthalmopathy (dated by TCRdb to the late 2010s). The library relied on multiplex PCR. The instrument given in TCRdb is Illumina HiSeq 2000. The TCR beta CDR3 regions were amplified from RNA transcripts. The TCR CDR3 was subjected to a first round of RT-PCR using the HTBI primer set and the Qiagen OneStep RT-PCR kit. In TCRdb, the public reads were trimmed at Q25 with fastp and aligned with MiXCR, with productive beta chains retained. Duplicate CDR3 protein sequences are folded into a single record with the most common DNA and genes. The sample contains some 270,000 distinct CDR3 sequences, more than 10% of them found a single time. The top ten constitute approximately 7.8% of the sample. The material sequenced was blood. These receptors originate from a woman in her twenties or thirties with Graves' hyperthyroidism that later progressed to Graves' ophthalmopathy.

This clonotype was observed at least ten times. For the CDR3, the DNA is TGTGCCAGCAGTGACAGGGGATGGTATGAAGGCAATCAGCCCCAGCATTTT. This sequence encodes CASSDRGWYEGNQPQHF. This chain links TRBV5-5 with TRBJ1-5; 8 bases match TRBD1. CDR1 is SGHKS and CDR2 is YYEKEE in the germline V gene (reference sequence). Trimming at V came to 5 bases and at J to 2 bases, leaving 12 bases not matched to a gene. The CDR3 sequence is 17 residues long.

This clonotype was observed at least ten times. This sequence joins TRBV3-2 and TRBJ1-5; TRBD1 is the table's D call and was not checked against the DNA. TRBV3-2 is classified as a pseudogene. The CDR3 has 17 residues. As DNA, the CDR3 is TGTGCCAGCAGCCAAGGGCCGTGGGGCCGGCGGGGGCAGCCCCAGCATTTT. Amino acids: CASSQGPWGRRGQPQHF.

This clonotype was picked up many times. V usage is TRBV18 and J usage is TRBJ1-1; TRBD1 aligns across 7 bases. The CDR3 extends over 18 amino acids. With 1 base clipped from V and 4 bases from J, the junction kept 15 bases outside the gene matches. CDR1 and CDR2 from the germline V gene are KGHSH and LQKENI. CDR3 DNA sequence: TGTGCCAGCTCACCACGACTCCGGGACAGTAAAAGTGGCACTGAAGCTTTCTTT. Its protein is CASSPRLRDSKSGTEAFF.

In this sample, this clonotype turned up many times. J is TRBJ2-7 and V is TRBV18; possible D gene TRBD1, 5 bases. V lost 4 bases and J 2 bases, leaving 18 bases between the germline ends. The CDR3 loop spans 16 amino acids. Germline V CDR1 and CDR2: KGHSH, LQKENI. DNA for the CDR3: TGTGCCAGCTCACGAGGTACGCCGACAGTTACCTACGAGCAGTACTTC. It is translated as CASSRGTPTVTYEQYF.

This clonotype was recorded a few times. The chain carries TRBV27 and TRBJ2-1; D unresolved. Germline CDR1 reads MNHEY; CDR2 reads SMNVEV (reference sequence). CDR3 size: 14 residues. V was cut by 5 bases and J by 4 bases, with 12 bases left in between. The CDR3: CASSPSTGYNEQFF. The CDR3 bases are TGTGCCAGCAGTCCATCGACTGGGTACAATGAGCAGTTCTTC.

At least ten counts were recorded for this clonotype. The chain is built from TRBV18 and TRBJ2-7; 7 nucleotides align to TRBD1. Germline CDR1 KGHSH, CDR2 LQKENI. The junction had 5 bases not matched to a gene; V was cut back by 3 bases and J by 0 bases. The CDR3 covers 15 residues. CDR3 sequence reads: CASSPVPGGSYEQYF. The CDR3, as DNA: TGTGCCAGCTCACCTGTTCCAGGGGGCTCCTACGAGCAGTACTTC. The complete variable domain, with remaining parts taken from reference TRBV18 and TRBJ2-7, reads NAGVMQNPRHLVRRRGQEARLRCSPMKGHSHVYWYRQLPEEGLKFMVYLQKENIIDESGMPKERFSAEFPKEGPSILRIQQVVRGDSAAYFCASSPVPGGSYEQYFGPGTRLTVT.

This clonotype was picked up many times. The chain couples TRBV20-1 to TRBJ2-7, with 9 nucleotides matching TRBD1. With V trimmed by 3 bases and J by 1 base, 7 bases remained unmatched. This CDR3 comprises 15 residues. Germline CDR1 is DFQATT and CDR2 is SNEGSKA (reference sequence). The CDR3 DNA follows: TGCAGTGCTAGGGCCGGACAGGGGCTTTCCTACGAGCAGTACTTC. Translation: CSARAGQGLSYEQYF.

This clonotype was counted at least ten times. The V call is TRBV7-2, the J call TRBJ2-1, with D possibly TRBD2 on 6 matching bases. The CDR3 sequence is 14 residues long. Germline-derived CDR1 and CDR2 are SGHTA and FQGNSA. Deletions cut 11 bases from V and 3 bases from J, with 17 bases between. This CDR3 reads CAQTRGYIYNEQFF. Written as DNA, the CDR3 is TGTGCCCAGACCCGGGGGTATATCTACAATGAGCAGTTCTTC.

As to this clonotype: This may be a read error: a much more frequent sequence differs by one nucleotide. DNA of the CDR3: TGTGCCATCAGTGAAGCGCTACAGGGTGGAAACACCATATATTTT. As protein: CAISEALQGGNTIYF. This chain connects TRBV10-3 to TRBJ1-3, with D perhaps TRBD1 (6 bases). Germline V gene sequence: CDR1 ENHRY, CDR2 SYGVKD. V was trimmed by 3 bases and J by 3 bases, leaving 12 bases between them. The CDR3 totals 15 residues.

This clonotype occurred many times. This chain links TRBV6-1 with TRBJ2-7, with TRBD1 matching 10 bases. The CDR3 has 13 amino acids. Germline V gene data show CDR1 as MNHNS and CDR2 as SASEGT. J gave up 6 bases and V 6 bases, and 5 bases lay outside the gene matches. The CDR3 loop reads CASRQWDRGEQYF. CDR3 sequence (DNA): TGTGCCAGCAGGCAATGGGACAGGGGCGAGCAGTACTTC.

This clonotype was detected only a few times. DNA of the CDR3: TGCGCCAGCAGCCAAGGCCCGGGACTAGCGGGAGGTTGGAATGAGCAGTTCTTC. It is translated as CASSQGPGLAGGWNEQFF. The chain carries TRBV4-1 and TRBJ2-1; 15 bases map to TRBD2. CDR3 size: 18 residues. Germline-derived CDR1 and CDR2 are MGHRA and YSYEKL. The junction had 8 bases not matched to a gene; V was cut back by 1 base and J by 7 bases.

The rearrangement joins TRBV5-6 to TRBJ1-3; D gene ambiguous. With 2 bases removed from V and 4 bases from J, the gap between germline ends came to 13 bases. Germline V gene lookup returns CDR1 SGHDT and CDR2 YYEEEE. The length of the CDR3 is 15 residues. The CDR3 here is CASSFVTSPGNTIYF. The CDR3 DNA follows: TGTGCCAGCAGCTTTGTTACCTCACCAGGAAACACCATATATTTT.

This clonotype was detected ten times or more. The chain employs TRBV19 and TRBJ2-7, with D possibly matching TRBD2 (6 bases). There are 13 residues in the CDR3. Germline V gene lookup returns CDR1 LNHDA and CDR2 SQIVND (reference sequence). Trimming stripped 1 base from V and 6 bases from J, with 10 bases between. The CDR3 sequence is CASSIAPAGEQYF. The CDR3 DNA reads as TGTGCCAGTAGTATAGCCCCAGCGGGCGAGCAGTACTTC.

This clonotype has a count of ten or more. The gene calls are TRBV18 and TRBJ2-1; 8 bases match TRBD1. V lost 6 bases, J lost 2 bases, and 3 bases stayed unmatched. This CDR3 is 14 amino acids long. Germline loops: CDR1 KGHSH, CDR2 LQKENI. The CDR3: CASSLQGAYNEQFF. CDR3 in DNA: TGTGCCAGCTCCCTACAGGGGGCCTACAATGAGCAGTTCTTC.

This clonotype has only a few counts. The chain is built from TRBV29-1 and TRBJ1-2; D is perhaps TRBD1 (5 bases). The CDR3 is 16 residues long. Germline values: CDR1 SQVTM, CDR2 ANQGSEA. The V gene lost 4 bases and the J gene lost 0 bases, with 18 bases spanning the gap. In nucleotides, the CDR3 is TGCAGCGTTGGGGGCTTGCAGAGCCTAACTAACTATGGCTACACCTTC. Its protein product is CSVGGLQSLTNYGYTF.

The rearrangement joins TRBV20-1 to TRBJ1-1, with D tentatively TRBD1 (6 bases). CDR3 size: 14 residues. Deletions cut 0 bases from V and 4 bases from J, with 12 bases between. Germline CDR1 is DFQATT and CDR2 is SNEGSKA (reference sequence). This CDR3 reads CSARDPGAGTEAFF. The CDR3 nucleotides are TGCAGTGCTAGAGATCCAGGGGCGGGCACTGAAGCTTTCTTT.

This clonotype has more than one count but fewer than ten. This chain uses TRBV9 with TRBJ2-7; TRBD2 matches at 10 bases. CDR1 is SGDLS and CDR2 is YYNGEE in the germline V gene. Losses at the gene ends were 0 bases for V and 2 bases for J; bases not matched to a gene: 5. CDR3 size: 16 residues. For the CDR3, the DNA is TGTGCCAGCAGCGTAGGGGCTAGCGGGGGCCCCTACGAGCAGTACTTC. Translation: CASSVGASGGPYEQYF.

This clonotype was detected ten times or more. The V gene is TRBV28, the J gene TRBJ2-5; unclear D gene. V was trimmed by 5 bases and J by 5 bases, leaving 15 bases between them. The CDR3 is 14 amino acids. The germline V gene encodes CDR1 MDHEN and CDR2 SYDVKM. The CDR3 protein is CASSPVGIKETQYF. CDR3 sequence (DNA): TGTGCCAGCAGTCCGGTGGGCATAAAGGAGACCCAGTACTTC.

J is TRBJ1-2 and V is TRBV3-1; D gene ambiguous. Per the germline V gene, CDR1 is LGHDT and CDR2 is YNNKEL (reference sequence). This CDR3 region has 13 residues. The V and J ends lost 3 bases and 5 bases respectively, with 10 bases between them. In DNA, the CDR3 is TGTGCCAGCAGCCATAGTTGGGCGTATGGCTACACCTTC. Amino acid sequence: CASSHSWAYGYTF.

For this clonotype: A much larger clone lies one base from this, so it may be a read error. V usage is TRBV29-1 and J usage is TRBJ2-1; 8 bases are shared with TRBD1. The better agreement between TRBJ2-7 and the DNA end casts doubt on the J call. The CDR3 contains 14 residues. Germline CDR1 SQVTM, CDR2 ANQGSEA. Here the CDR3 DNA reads TGCAGCGGTCTCGGGACAGGTACCTACAATGAGCAGTACTTC. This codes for CSGLGTGTYNEQYF.

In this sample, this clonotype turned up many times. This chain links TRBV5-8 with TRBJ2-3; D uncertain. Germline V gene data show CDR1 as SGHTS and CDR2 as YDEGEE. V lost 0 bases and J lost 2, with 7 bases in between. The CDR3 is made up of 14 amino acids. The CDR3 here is CASSLGQNTDTQYF. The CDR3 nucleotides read TGTGCCAGCAGCTTGGGGCAGAACACAGATACGCAGTATTTT.

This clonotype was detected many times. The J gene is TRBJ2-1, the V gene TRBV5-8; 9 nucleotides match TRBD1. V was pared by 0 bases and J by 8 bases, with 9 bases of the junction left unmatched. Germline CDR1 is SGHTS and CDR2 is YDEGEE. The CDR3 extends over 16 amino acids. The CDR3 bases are TGTGCCAGCAGCTTGGAGGGACAGGGTGTCGACGATGAGCAGTTCTTC. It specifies CASSLEGQGVDDEQFF.

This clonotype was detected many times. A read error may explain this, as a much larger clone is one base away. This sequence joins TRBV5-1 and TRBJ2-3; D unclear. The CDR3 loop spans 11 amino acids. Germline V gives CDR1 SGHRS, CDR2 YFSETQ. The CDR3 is CASSTTDTQYF. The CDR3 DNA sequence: TGTGCCAGCAGCACCACAGATACGCAGTATTTT.

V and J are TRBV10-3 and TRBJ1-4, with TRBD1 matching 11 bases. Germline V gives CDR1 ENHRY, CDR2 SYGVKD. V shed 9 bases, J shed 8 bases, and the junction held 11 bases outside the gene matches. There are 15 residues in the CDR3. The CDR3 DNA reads TGTGCCATAAGCGGGACAGGGGGAGGTGGAGAAAAACTGTTTTTT. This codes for CAISGTGGGGEKLFF.

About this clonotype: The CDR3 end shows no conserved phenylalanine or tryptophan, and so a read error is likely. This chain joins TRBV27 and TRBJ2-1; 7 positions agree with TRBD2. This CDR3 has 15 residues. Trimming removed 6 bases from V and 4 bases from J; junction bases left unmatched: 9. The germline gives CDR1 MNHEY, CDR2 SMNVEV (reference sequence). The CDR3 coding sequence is TGTGCCAGCAGCCCGGGGGGAGGGCCTTACAATGAGCAGTTCCTC. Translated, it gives CASSPGGGPYNEQFL.